Listed below are T cell receptor beta chains from one sample, sequenced in a study of shared clonotypes between healthy human individuals. The protocol was immunoSEQ multiplex PCR, while the TCRdb copy is restricted to in-frame clones and leaves out a portion. Here the sample spans about 470,000 clones, 79% being singletons. Material: PBMCs. The source of these receptors is a middle-aged woman in good health. Some clones in this sample may be carry-over from other donors' samples. CDR3s include the opening cysteine and the closing phenylalanine or tryptophan. The D gene is left open where the match is weak. Clone size appears in some rows only: once, few, many, or a class for an expanded clone.

clone size: .
D gene: .
V gene: TRBV4-1
J gene: TRBJ2-3
CDR3 protein: CASSSYRGGTDTQYF
CDR3 DNA: TGCGCCAGCAGCAGCTACAGGGGAGGTACAGATACGCAGTATTTT

clone size: .
D gene: TRBD1
V gene: TRBV19
J gene: TRBJ2-5
CDR3 protein: CASSMPGRTGKETQYF
CDR3 DNA: TGTGCCAGTAGTATGCCGGGCCGGACAGGGAAAGAGACCCAGTACTTC

clone size: many
D gene: .
V gene: TRBV7-8
J gene: TRBJ2-7
CDR3 protein: CASSPSHVSYEQYF
CDR3 DNA: TGTGCCAGCAGCCCCTCACACGTCTCCTACGAGCAGTACTTC

clone size: .
D gene: .
V gene: TRBV18
J gene: TRBJ2-6
CDR3 protein: CASSGLEGGANVLTF
CDR3 DNA: TGTGCCAGCTCAGGGCTGGAGGGGGGGGCCAACGTCCTGACTTTC

clone size: .
D gene: .
V gene: TRBV6-1
J gene: TRBJ1-2
CDR3 protein: CASSEHGRYGYTF
CDR3 DNA: TGTGCCAGCAGTGAACACGGGCGCTATGGCTACACCTTC

clone size: .
D gene: .
V gene: TRBV7-2
J gene: TRBJ2-1
CDR3 protein: CASSVAGTTNYNEQFF
CDR3 DNA: TGTGCCAGCAGCGTAGCCGGGACCACCAACTACAATGAGCAGTTCTTC

clone size: .
D gene: TRBD1
V gene: TRBV7-9
J gene: TRBJ1-4
CDR3 protein: CASSLATGSNEKLFF
CDR3 DNA: TGTGCCAGCAGCTTAGCGACAGGGTCTAATGAAAAACTGTTTTTT

clone size: few
D gene: .
V gene: TRBV6-6
J gene: TRBJ1-1
CDR3 protein: CASSYVPGFPEAFF
CDR3 DNA: TGTGCCAGCAGTTACGTCCCAGGGTTCCCTGAAGCTTTCTTT

clone size: once
D gene: .
V gene: TRBV7-2
J gene: TRBJ2-1
CDR3 protein: CASSKLPWARGGSYNEQFF
CDR3 DNA: TGTGCCAGCAGTAAACTCCCTTGGGCCAGGGGGGGCTCCTACAATGAGCAGTTCTTC

clone size: .
D gene: TRBD2
V gene: TRBV13
J gene: TRBJ2-5
CDR3 protein: CASSRLAGVGEQYF
CDR3 DNA: TGTGCCAGCAGCCGTTTAGCGGGAGTGGGTGAGCAGTACTTC

clone size: .
D gene: .
V gene: TRBV7-2
J gene: TRBJ1-2
CDR3 protein: CASSSNRVYTF
CDR3 DNA: TGTGCCAGCAGCTCGAATCGGGTCTACACCTTC

clone size: .
D gene: .
V gene: TRBV19
J gene: TRBJ1-5
CDR3 protein: CASSHRDTNQPQHF
CDR3 DNA: TGTGCCAGTAGTCACCGGGACACCAATCAGCCCCAGCATTTT

clone size: .
D gene: .
V gene: TRBV4-1
J gene: TRBJ2-3
CDR3 protein: CASSQRRAGSTDTQYF
CDR3 DNA: TGCGCCAGCAGCCAGAGACGGGCCGGTAGCACAGATACGCAGTATTTT

clone size: few
D gene: .
V gene: TRBV6-1
J gene: TRBJ2-1
CDR3 protein: CASSLGGGGNEQFF
CDR3 DNA: TGTGCCAGCAGCTTAGGGGGTGGGGGCAATGAGCAGTTCTTC

clone size: .
D gene: TRBD1
V gene: TRBV23-1
J gene: TRBJ1-5
CDR3 protein: CASSQSVTGGAPHNQPQHF
CDR3 DNA: TGCGCCAGCAGTCAATCCGTGACAGGGGGCGCCCCTCACAATCAGCCCCAGCATTTT

clone size: .
D gene: .
V gene: TRBV30
J gene: TRBJ2-2
CDR3 protein: CAWSNTYTGELFF
CDR3 DNA: TGTGCCTGGAGCAACACCTACACCGGGGAGCTGTTTTTT

clone size: .
D gene: .
V gene: TRBV5-1
J gene: TRBJ2-7
CDR3 protein: CASCPTMDFTYEQYF
CDR3 DNA: TGCGCCAGCTGCCCCACCATGGATTTCACGTACGAGCAGTACTTC

clone size: .
D gene: TRBD2
V gene: TRBV9
J gene: TRBJ2-2
CDR3 protein: CASSTTSGGGELFF
CDR3 DNA: TGTGCCAGCAGCACGACTAGCGGGGGCGGGGAGCTGTTTTTT

clone size: few
D gene: .
V gene: TRBV11-2
J gene: TRBJ2-7
CDR3 protein: CASRPLRGRGLSYEQYF
CDR3 DNA: TGTGCCAGCAGACCATTAAGGGGTCGGGGACTCTCCTACGAGCAGTACTTC

clone size: .
D gene: .
V gene: TRBV19
J gene: TRBJ2-2
CDR3 protein: CASSIQTNTGELFF
CDR3 DNA: TGTGCCAGTAGTATACAGACGAACACCGGGGAGCTGTTTTTT

clone size: .
D gene: TRBD1
V gene: TRBV5-1
J gene: TRBJ1-4
CDR3 protein: CASSRDRPWTTNEKLFF
CDR3 DNA: TGCGCCAGCAGCCGGGACAGGCCTTGGACAACTAATGAAAAACTGTTTTTT

clone size: .
D gene: TRBD2
V gene: TRBV10-2
J gene: TRBJ2-7
CDR3 protein: CASKKGSGVYEQYF
CDR3 DNA: TGCGCCAGCAAAAAGGGGAGCGGGGTCTACGAGCAGTACTTC

clone size: .
D gene: .
V gene: TRBV4-2
J gene: TRBJ1-2
CDR3 protein: CASSQDYRDRGANYGYTF
CDR3 DNA: TGTGCCAGCAGCCAAGACTACAGGGACCGTGGGGCTAACTATGGCTACACCTTC

clone size: .
D gene: TRBD2
V gene: TRBV20-1
J gene: TRBJ2-7
CDR3 protein: CSARAGGEQYF
CDR3 DNA: TGCAGTGCTAGAGCGGGAGGCGAGCAGTACTTC

clone size: .
D gene: .
V gene: TRBV7-2
J gene: TRBJ2-7
CDR3 protein: CASSSNYEQYF
CDR3 DNA: TGTGCCAGCAGCTCGAACTACGAGCAGTACTTC

clone size: .
D gene: .
V gene: TRBV7-2
J gene: TRBJ1-3
CDR3 protein: CASSLIRSGNTIYF
CDR3 DNA: TGTGCCAGCAGCTTGATCCGCTCTGGAAACACCATATATTTT

clone size: .
D gene: .
V gene: TRBV7-9
J gene: TRBJ1-1
CDR3 protein: CASSLEAGTEAFF
CDR3 DNA: TGTGCCAGCAGCTTAGAGGCGGGTACTGAAGCTTTCTTT

clone size: few
D gene: .
V gene: TRBV2
J gene: TRBJ1-2
CDR3 protein: CASSEGGWLGGYTF
CDR3 DNA: TGTGCCAGCAGTGAAGGGGGCTGGCTCGGGGGCTACACCTTC

clone size: .
D gene: .
V gene: TRBV15
J gene: TRBJ1-2
CDR3 protein: CATSRDIQSYGYTF
CDR3 DNA: TGTGCCACCAGCAGAGATATACAGAGCTATGGCTACACCTTC

clone size: few
D gene: TRBD1
V gene: TRBV7-2
J gene: TRBJ2-7
CDR3 protein: CASSTAGTGYEQYF
CDR3 DNA: TGTGCCAGCAGCACCGCCGGGACAGGGTACGAGCAGTACTTC

clone size: .
D gene: .
V gene: TRBV6-5
J gene: TRBJ2-7
CDR3 protein: CASSYSVHEQYF
CDR3 DNA: TGTGCCAGCAGTTACTCGGTCCACGAGCAGTACTTC

clone size: .
D gene: .
V gene: TRBV11-3
J gene: TRBJ2-1
CDR3 protein: CASSFEGYEQFF
CDR3 DNA: TGTGCCAGCAGCTTCGAGGGATATGAGCAGTTCTTC

clone size: .
D gene: TRBD2
V gene: TRBV29-1
J gene: TRBJ2-1
CDR3 protein: CSVSGLAGNNEQFF
CDR3 DNA: TGCAGCGTATCGGGACTAGCGGGAAACAATGAGCAGTTCTTC

clone size: few
D gene: .
V gene: TRBV2
J gene: TRBJ1-4
CDR3 protein: CASSVNSRRTNEKLFF
CDR3 DNA: TGTGCCAGCAGTGTCAATTCACGGCGGACTAATGAAAAACTGTTTTTT

clone size: .
D gene: TRBD2
V gene: TRBV10-3
J gene: TRBJ2-7
CDR3 protein: CAIRGGEYEQYF
CDR3 DNA: TGTGCCATCAGGGGGGGGGAGTACGAGCAGTACTTC

clone size: .
D gene: .
V gene: TRBV18
J gene: TRBJ1-2
CDR3 protein: CASSSRRETKYGYTF
CDR3 DNA: TGTGCCAGCTCATCTCGACGGGAAACTAAGTATGGCTACACCTTC

clone size: .
D gene: .
V gene: TRBV7-8
J gene: TRBJ2-7
CDR3 protein: CASSNRVSGHYEQYF
CDR3 DNA: TGTGCCAGCAGCAATAGGGTGTCCGGGCACTACGAGCAGTACTTC

clone size: .
D gene: TRBD2
V gene: TRBV10-3
J gene: TRBJ2-3
CDR3 protein: CAISESLAGTQYF
CDR3 DNA: TGTGCCATCAGTGAGTCACTAGCGGGAACGCAGTATTTT

clone size: .
D gene: .
V gene: TRBV6-5
J gene: TRBJ2-1
CDR3 protein: CASSYSIGGGEQFF
CDR3 DNA: TGTGCCAGCAGTTACTCGATTGGGGGTGGTGAGCAGTTCTTC

clone size: few
D gene: .
V gene: TRBV30
J gene: TRBJ1-1
CDR3 protein: CAWSVHRQAFF
CDR3 DNA: TGTGCCTGGAGTGTACATAGGCAAGCTTTCTTT